Below are 11 T cell receptor beta chains sequenced from a single sample in a study of T cell repertoires in cytomegalovirus infection. In TCRdb, the reads were re-called with MiXCR into one record per CDR3 protein. The repertoire includes around 130,000 distinct CDR3 sequences, roughly 9% of them detected once, and roughly 9.1% sits in the top ten. Material for sequencing was PBMCs. The receptors were sampled from a human donor in good health (CMV status not recorded). Some clones in this sample may be carry-over from other donors' samples.

This clonotype appeared many times. CDR3 protein: CASRHDGSNQPQHF. In DNA form, the CDR3 reads TGTGCCAGCAGGCATGACGGTAGCAATCAGCCCCAGCATTTT. The chain carries TRBV12-3 or TRBV12-4 and TRBJ1-5; D gene uncertain. Trimming took 6 bases from V and 0 from J, leaving 9 bases between them. The CDR3 runs 14 residues.

The rearrangement joins TRBV5-6 to TRBJ2-5; no clear D gene. Germline loops: CDR1 SGHDT, CDR2 YYEEEE. Trimming stripped 0 bases from V and 4 bases from J, with 7 bases between. The CDR3 sequence is 13 residues long. CDR3 region: CASSLGVSETQYF. The CDR3 bases are TGTGCCAGCAGCTTGGGGGTATCAGAGACCCAGTACTTC.

The chain links TRBV28 to TRBJ1-5; D may be TRBD1 (5 bases). This CDR3 spans 15 amino acids. V gave up 5 bases and J gave up 1 base, with 12 bases separating them. The germline V gene has CDR1 MDHEN and CDR2 SYDVKM. This CDR3 is CASSLPGQSNQPQHF. CDR3 in DNA: TGTGCCAGCAGTCTTCCAGGGCAGAGCAATCAGCCCCAGCATTTT.

Many counts were recorded for this clonotype. This chain links TRBV12-3 or TRBV12-4 with TRBJ2-3, with 7 bases fitting TRBD1. This CDR3 is built from 13 residues. Germline trimming cut 6 bases from V and 3 bases from J; bases unmatched to any gene: 3. The CDR3 sequence is CASRQTGTDTQYF. CDR3 nucleotides: TGTGCCAGCAGGCAGACAGGGACAGATACGCAGTATTTT.

This clonotype was found many times. The chain recombines TRBV12-3 or TRBV12-4 with TRBJ1-5; D gene unclear. The CDR3 sequence is 14 residues long. V shed 3 bases and J shed 7 bases, with 13 bases lying between them. The CDR3 DNA follows: TGTGCCAGCAGTTTCGAGGGTTTAGAGCAGCCCCAGCATTTT. Protein product: CASSFEGLEQPQHF.

As for this clonotype: A much larger clone sits a single nucleotide away, making a read error possible. The chain joins TRBV2 to TRBJ1-2; D gene unclear. The germline CDR1 and CDR2 sequences are SNHLY and FYNNEI. The V and J ends lost 7 bases and 6 bases respectively, with 24 bases between them. This CDR3 has 16 amino acids. The CDR3 protein is CASTAIYWATGDGYTF. DNA for the CDR3: TGTGCCAGCACCGCGATCTACTGGGCGACTGGCGATGGCTACACCTTC. The full variable domain, in which reference TRBV2 and TRBJ1-2 provide the parts outside the CDR3, is EPEVTQTPSHQVTQMGQEVILRCVPISNHLYFYWYRQILGQKVEFLVSFYNNEISEKSEIFDDQFSVERPDGSNFTLKIRSTKLEDSAMYFCASTAIYWATGDGYTFGSGTRLTVV.

Only a few counts were recorded for this clonotype. The gene calls are TRBV5-1 and TRBJ2-5; D possibly uses TRBD1 or TRBD2 (6 bases each). V dropped 4 bases and J dropped 3 bases, with 16 bases sitting between them. The CDR3 is 15 residues long. The V gene's germline CDR1 is SGHRS and CDR2 YFSETQ. The CDR3 loop is CASSRGGREEETQYF. The CDR3 bases are TGCGCCAGCAGCCGAGGGGGGCGCGAGGAAGAGACCCAGTACTTC.

This clonotype was recorded many times. The chain links TRBV7-2 to TRBJ1-1, with a possible D match to TRBD1 (5 bases). This CDR3 contains 17 residues. V lost 1 base and J 7 bases, leaving 22 bases between the germline ends. Looked up from germline, CDR1 is SGHTA and CDR2 is FQGNSA. The CDR3 region has the DNA TGTGCCAGCAGCTTAGGTTACAGGCTGAACCGTCGGGGTGAAGCTTTCTTT. Translated: CASSLGYRLNRRGEAFF. The variable domain in full, with the rest retrieved from reference TRBV7-2 and TRBJ1-1, is GAGVSQSPSNKVTEKGKDVELRCDPISGHTALYWYRQSLGQGLEFLIYFQGNSAPDKSGLPSDRFSAERTGGSVSTLTIQRTQQEDSAVYLCASSLGYRLNRRGEAFFGQGTRLTVV.

This clonotype was counted at least ten times. The rearrangement joins TRBV28 to TRBJ1-4; maybe TRBD1 (6 bases). The germline V gene has CDR1 MDHEN and CDR2 SYDVKM. CDR3 size: 16 residues. V lost 1 base, J lost 4 bases, and 13 bases lay in between. The CDR3 DNA reads as TGTGCCAGCAGTTTATTCTCGGCAGGGGTTAATGAAAAACTGTTTTTT. This sequence encodes CASSLFSAGVNEKLFF. Using reference TRBV28 and TRBJ1-4 for the parts outside the CDR3, the full variable domain is DVKVTQSSRYLVKRTGEKVFLECVQDMDHENMFWYRQDPGLGLRLIYFSYDVKMKEKGDIPEGYSVSREKKERFSLILESASTNQTSMYLCASSLFSAGVNEKLFFGSGTQLSVL.

There are many counts of this clonotype. This rearrangement joins TRBV2 to TRBJ2-5; D uncertain. The ends were cut back, 5 bases at V and 5 bases at J, with 12 bases in the middle. Germline CDR1 reads SNHLY; CDR2 reads FYNNEI. This CDR3 spans 13 amino acids. The CDR3 DNA follows: TGTGCCAGCAGTCCGGACCAACGGGAGACCCAGTACTTC. Protein sequence: CASSPDQRETQYF.

This clonotype was counted ten times or more. J is TRBJ1-4 and V is TRBV7-9; D is undetermined. V dropped 0 bases and J dropped 4 bases, with 6 bases sitting between them. Per the germline V gene, CDR1 is SEHNR and CDR2 is FQNEAQ (reference sequence). The CDR3 is 14 amino acids. The CDR3 DNA reads as TGTGCCAGCAGCTTAGCGGGCGGTAATGAAAAACTGTTTTTT. Translation gives CASSLAGGNEKLFF.